The 14 T cell receptor beta chains presented below share a single source sample, sequenced in a study of technical replicates of blood from a handful of donors. Assay used: immunoSEQ multiplex PCR; TCRdb lists only in-frame clones, some missing. Here the sample spans 60,000 to 90,000 clones, around 95% being singletons. The sequencing sample was made of T cells isolated from PBMCs. The receptors were gathered from a human donor in good health.

This CDR3 reads CASSVGYGTSGRQISDTQYF. DNA of the CDR3: TGTGCCAGCAGCGTAGGCTACGGGACTAGCGGGAGGCAAATTTCCGATACGCAGTATTTT. The V and J genes are TRBV9 and TRBJ2-3; 15 nucleotides agree with TRBD2. V lost 0 bases, J lost 6 bases, and 14 bases stayed unmatched. This CDR3 spans 20 amino acids. Germline V gene data show CDR1 as SGDLS and CDR2 as YYNGEE.

The CDR3 reads CASQFGTSGGNEQFF. In nucleotides, the CDR3 is TGTGCCAGCCAATTCGGGACTAGCGGGGGGAATGAGCAGTTCTTC. This chain joins TRBV19 and TRBJ2-1, with 15 bases matching TRBD2. The CDR3 consists of 15 residues. Looked up from germline, CDR1 is LNHDA and CDR2 is SQIVND (reference sequence). With 9 bases clipped from V and 7 bases from J, the junction kept 7 bases outside the gene matches.

The chain is built from TRBV6-4 and TRBJ2-3; TRBD2 agrees at 10 bases. Germline CDR1 and CDR2: MRHNA and SNTAGT. This CDR3 contains 14 residues. Germline trimming cut 7 bases from V and 2 bases from J; bases unmatched to any gene: 3. CDR3 sequence (DNA): TGTGCCAGCAATACTAGCGGGAACACAGATACGCAGTATTTT. It is translated as CASNTSGNTDTQYF.

The chain employs TRBV15 and TRBJ1-1; tentatively, D is TRBD1 (5 bases). Trimming shortened V by 9 bases and J by 1 base, and 15 bases separated the two germline ends. CDR1 LNHNV and CDR2 YYDKDF come from the germline V gene (reference sequence). The CDR3 is 14 residues long. CDR3 sequence (DNA): TGTGCCACGAAATCGCGGACAACGAACACTGAAGCTTTCTTT. Translated, it gives CATKSRTTNTEAFF. Full variable domain (outside the CDR3, taken from reference TRBV15 and TRBJ1-1): DAMVIQNPRYQVTQFGKPVTLSCSQTLNHNVMYWYQQKSSQAPKLLFHYYDKDFNNEADTPDNFQSRRPNTSFCFLDIRSPGLGDTAMYLCATKSRTTNTEAFFGQGTRLTVV.

This chain uses TRBV27 with TRBJ2-7; D is uncertain. Germline values: CDR1 MNHEY, CDR2 SMNVEV (reference sequence). The V end lost 6 bases, the J end lost 0 bases, and 12 bases lay between the germline ends. This CDR3 comprises 14 residues. CDR3 coding DNA: TGTGCCAGCAGCATTATGTTCAGCTCCTACGAGCAGTACTTC. Translation gives CASSIMFSSYEQYF.

The rearrangement joins TRBV11-2 to TRBJ1-2; D is ambiguous. Between the trimmed V and J ends, which lost 4 bases and 5 bases, there was a span of 26 bases. From germline, CDR1 is SGHAT and CDR2 FQNNGV. This CDR3 is built from 18 residues. The chain's CDR3 is CASSSNTLNSQVSYGYTF. The CDR3 coding sequence is TGTGCCAGCAGCTCAAATACGCTAAACAGTCAGGTCTCTTATGGCTACACCTTC.

The genes are TRBV15 and TRBJ2-2, with 8 bases identical to TRBD1. This CDR3 comprises 16 residues. With 2 bases clipped from V and 0 bases from J, the junction kept 2 bases outside the gene matches. Germline V lookup: CDR1 LNHNV, CDR2 YYDKDF (reference sequence). The CDR3 reads CATSRQGQANTGELFF. In DNA form, the CDR3 reads TGTGCCACCAGCAGACAGGGACAGGCGAACACCGGGGAGCTGTTTTTT. Using reference TRBV15 and TRBJ2-2 for the parts outside the CDR3, the full variable domain is DAMVIQNPRYQVTQFGKPVTLSCSQTLNHNVMYWYQQKSSQAPKLLFHYYDKDFNNEADTPDNFQSRRPNTSFCFLDIRSPGLGDTAMYLCATSRQGQANTGELFFGEGSRLTVL.

This clone came up once. The rearrangement joins TRBV30 to TRBJ2-5, with D possibly being TRBD2 (5 bases). V lost 4 bases and J lost 1, with 13 bases in between. Per the germline V gene, CDR1 is GTSNPN and CDR2 is SVGIG (reference sequence). The CDR3 has 14 residues. The CDR3 DNA reads as TGTGCCTGGACCAGCGGTACATTCCAAGAGACCCAGTACTTC. Its protein is CAWTSGTFQETQYF.

The chain combines TRBV5-1 with TRBJ2-1, with 14 positions matching TRBD2. Trimming at V came to 3 bases and at J to 0 bases, leaving 2 bases not matched to a gene. The CDR3 has 17 residues. The germline gives CDR1 SGHRS, CDR2 YFSETQ. The chain's CDR3 is CASSWGTSGSSYNEQFF. CDR3 DNA sequence: TGCGCCAGCAGCTGGGGGACTAGCGGGAGCTCCTACAATGAGCAGTTCTTC.

The CDR3 loop is CASRPPGTANGYTF. Written as DNA, the CDR3 is TGCGCCAGCAGGCCACCCGGGACAGCTAATGGCTACACCTTC. The J gene is TRBJ1-2, the V gene TRBV4-1; 7 positions agree with TRBD1. This CDR3 spans 14 amino acids. V lost 6 bases to trimming and J lost 6 bases; unmatched junction nucleotides: 10. The germline V gene encodes CDR1 MGHRA and CDR2 YSYEKL.

This rearrangement joins TRBV28 to TRBJ2-7, with 7 nucleotides matching TRBD2. The junction had 14 bases not matched to a gene; V was cut back by 9 bases and J by 6 bases. CDR3 length equals 14 residues. Germline-derived CDR1 and CDR2 are MDHEN and SYDVKM. CDR3 DNA: TGTGCCAGTACAAACCTGGGGGGGTCAGGCGAGCAGTACTTC. As protein: CASTNLGGSGEQYF.

This clone was picked up a small number of times. The CDR3, as DNA: TGCGCCAGCAGCCCTAGCGGCAACTACGAGCAGTACTTC. It specifies CASSPSGNYEQYF. This chain uses TRBV5-1 with TRBJ2-7; the match to TRBD2 covers 7 bases. Unmatched junction bases numbered 4, after V lost 4 bases and J lost 3 bases. There are 13 residues in the CDR3. CDR1 is SGHRS and CDR2 is YFSETQ in the germline V gene.

The chain carries TRBV7-6 and TRBJ2-1; 8 nucleotides line up with TRBD1. Trimming removed 2 bases from V and 6 bases from J; junction bases left unmatched: 9. This CDR3 spans 16 amino acids. Per the germline V gene, CDR1 is SGHVS and CDR2 is FNYEAQ. CDR3 in DNA: TGTGCCAGCAGCTTATTATCCCAGGGGGCTGGCAATGAGCAGTTCTTC. The encoded protein is CASSLLSQGAGNEQFF.

This rearrangement joins TRBV7-8 to TRBJ1-5; 10 bases are shared with TRBD1. The CDR3 has 19 amino acids. The J segment lost 5 bases and the V segment lost 1 base, leaving 14 bases of the junction unmatched. The germline CDR1 and CDR2 sequences are SGHVS and FQNEAQ. The CDR3 is CASSLVWDRGRGSYQPQHF. CDR3 in DNA: TGTGCCAGCAGCTTAGTTTGGGACAGGGGACGAGGGTCGTATCAGCCCCAGCATTTT.